This T cell receptor beta chain was found in a study of T cell responses to AZD1222 COVID-19 vaccine. Second-dose schedules of about 4 or about 12 weeks were combined. Study-wide results and limits: Sampling that yielded the repertoires occurred only after the peak T cell response. Baseline serology detected seropositivity in only a handful of AZD1222 recipients. Per reports, nearly half of all spike-specific TCRs target regions that are unmutated in variants.

The method was immunoSEQ multiplex PCR; TCRdb's version includes in-frame clones alone and lacks a portion of them. This sample yields some 200,000 clones, of which approximately 94% are seen a single time; approximately 1% belongs to the top ten. In its sample, this clone was seen once. Its antigen remains unidentified. This sequence was found in an adult who received the AZD1222 COVID-19 vaccine. The sequenced sample was peripheral blood, obtained 28 days after the second AZD1222 dose.

CDR3 residues: CASSEAESYNSPLHF. CDR3 coding DNA: TGTGCCAGCAGTGAAGCGGAGTCCTATAATTCACCCCTCCACTTT. The rearrangement uses TRBV6-1 and TRBJ1-6; D not resolved. Trimming removed 0 bases from V and 1 base from J, with 4 bases in between. The germline gives CDR1 MNHNS, CDR2 SASEGT. This CDR3 region has 15 residues.